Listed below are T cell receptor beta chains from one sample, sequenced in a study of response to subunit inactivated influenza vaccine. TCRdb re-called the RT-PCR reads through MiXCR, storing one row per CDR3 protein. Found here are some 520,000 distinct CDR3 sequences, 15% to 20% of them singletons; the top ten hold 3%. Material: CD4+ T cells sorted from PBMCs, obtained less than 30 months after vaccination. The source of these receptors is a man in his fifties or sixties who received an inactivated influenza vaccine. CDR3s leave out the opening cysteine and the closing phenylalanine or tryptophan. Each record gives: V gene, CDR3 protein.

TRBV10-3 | AISFQGTPTSTGQY
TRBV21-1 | ARPNRGQGDTQY
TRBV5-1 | ANTQGAGGGADTQY
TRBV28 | ASSLGTFSYEQY
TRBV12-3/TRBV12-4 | ASSPSQLYAGGELF
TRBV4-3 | ASSQVTGLPEAF
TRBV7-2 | ASSAYRGNMNEQF
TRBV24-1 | AILAGAGTDTQY
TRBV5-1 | ASSLAGGMNTGELF
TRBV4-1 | ASSQGLSPYEQY
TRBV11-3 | ASSLGLPADTQY
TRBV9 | ASSVADGNYEQY
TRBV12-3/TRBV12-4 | ASGTPAAHNEQF
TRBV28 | ASRERNTEAF
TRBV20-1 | SARDSGGDTQY
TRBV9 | ASNRDRPDTQY
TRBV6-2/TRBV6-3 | ASSYVGDRSPLH
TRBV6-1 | ASRGSGQGIDQPQH
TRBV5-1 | ASASSSSTDTQY
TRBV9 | ASSVILSDYGYT
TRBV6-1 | ASSDVSHLLRSNQPQH
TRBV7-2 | ASSPRLVAGAQGEQY
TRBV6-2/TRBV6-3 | ASKVSLSSYEQY
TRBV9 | ASGQGAQTEAF
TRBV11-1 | ASSLGGGRAGEQF
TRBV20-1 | SARDEQARYQH
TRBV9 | ASSPGAAGELHYEQF
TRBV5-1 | ASSDFSSLRYNEQF
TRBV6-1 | ASREDRATEAF
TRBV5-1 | ASSLDWYTDTQY
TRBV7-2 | ASSLQGADNSPLH
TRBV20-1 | SARVYAESSYNSPLH
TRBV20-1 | SAYRDDSRYQPQH
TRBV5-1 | ASFKAESSYNEQF
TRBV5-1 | ASSLEGSDSVRTF
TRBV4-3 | ASSQNQDTGELF
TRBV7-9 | ASRTDRLNTDTQY
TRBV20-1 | SASILEGNQPQH
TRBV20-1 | SAQRDWDTQY
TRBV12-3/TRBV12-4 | ASRLSGTYNEQF
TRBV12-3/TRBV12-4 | ASSLPGLAGGLTGELF
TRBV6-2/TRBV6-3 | ASSYSGLQEQF
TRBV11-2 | ASSLRGGDPTDTQY
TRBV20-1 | SALDRGAGQPQH
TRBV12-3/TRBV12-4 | ASSFVSGGVNEQF
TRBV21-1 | ASRLNGDRATSTDTQY
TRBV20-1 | SARSSGRTNNEQF
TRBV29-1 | SGGEGRTTEAF
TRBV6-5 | ASSYLQGANEQF
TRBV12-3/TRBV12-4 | ASSFYGGDLGGELF
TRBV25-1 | ASSVGRGFTGELF